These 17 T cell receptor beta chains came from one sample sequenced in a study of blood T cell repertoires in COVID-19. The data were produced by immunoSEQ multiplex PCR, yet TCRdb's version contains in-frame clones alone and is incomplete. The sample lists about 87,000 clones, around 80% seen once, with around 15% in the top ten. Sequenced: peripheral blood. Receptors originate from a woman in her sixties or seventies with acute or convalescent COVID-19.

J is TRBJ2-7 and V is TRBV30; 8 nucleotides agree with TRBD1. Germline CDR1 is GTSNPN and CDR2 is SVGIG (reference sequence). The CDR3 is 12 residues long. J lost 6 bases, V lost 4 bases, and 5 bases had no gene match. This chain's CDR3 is CAWITGGGEQYF. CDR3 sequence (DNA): TGTGCCTGGATAACAGGGGGTGGCGAGCAGTACTTC.

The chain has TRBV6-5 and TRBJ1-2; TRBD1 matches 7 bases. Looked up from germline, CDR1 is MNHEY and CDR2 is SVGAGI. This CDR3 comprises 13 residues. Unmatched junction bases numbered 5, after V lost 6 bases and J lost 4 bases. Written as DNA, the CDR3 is TGTGCCAGCAGGGGACAGATCCTCTATGGCTACACCTTC. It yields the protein CASRGQILYGYTF.

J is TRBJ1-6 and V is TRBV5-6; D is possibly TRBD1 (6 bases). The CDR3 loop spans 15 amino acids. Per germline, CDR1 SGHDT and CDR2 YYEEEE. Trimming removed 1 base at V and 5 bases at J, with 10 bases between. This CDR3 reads CASSLLWTDNSPLHF. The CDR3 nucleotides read TGTGCCAGCAGCTTGTTGTGGACAGATAATTCACCCCTCCACTTT. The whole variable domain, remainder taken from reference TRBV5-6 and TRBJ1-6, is DAGVTQSPTHLIKTRGQQVTLRCSPKSGHDTVSWYQQALGQGPQFIFQYYEEEERQRGNFPDRFSGHQFPNYSSELNVNALLLGDSALYLCASSLLWTDNSPLHFGNGTRLTVT.

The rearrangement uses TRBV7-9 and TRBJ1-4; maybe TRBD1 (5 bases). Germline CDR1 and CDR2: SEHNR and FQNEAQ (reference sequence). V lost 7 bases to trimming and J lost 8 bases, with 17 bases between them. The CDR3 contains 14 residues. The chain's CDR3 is CASTPGQGGEKLFF. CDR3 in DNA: TGTGCCAGCACCCCCGGCCAGGGCGGCGAAAAACTGTTTTTT.

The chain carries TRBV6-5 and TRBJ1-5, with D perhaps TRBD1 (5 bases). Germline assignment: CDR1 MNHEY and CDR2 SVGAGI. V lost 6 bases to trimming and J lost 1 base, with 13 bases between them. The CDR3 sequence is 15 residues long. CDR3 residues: CASSLDPGSNQPQHF. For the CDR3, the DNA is TGTGCCAGCAGCCTTGATCCAGGGAGCAATCAGCCCCAGCATTTT.

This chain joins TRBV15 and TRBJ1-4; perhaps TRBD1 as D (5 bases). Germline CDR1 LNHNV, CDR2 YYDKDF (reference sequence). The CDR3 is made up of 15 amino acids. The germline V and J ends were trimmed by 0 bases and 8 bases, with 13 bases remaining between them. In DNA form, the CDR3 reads TGTGCCACCAGCAGAGAAGGAGGGACCGTAGAAAAACTGTTTTTT. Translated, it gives CATSREGGTVEKLFF.

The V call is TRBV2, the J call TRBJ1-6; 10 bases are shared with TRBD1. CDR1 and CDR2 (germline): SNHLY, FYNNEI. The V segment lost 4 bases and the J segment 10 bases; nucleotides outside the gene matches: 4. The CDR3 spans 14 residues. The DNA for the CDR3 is TGTGCCAGCAGTGGGACAGGGGGAGAGTCACCCCTCCACTTT. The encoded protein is CASSGTGGESPLHF.

CDR3 bases: TGTGCCAGCAGCCAAGATCAGGGGCGAGGCAATGAGCAGTTCTTC. Translated: CASSQDQGRGNEQFF. The J gene is TRBJ2-1, the V gene TRBV4-2; weak D call: TRBD1 (6 bases). The germline V and J ends were trimmed by 0 bases and 6 bases, with 12 bases remaining between them. The CDR3 contains 15 residues. Looked up from germline, CDR1 is LGHNA and CDR2 is YNFKEQ.

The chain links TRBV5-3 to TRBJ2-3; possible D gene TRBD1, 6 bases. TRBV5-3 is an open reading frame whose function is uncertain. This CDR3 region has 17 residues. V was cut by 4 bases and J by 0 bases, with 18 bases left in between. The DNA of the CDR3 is TGTGCCAGAAGCCACCTTACAGGGAGTCGAAGCACAGATACGCAGTATTTT. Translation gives CARSHLTGSRSTDTQYF.

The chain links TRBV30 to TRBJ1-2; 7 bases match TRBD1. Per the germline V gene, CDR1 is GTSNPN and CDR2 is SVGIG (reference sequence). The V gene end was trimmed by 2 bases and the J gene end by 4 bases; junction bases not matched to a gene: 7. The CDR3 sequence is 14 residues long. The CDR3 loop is CAWSSQGRLYGYTF. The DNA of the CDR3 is TGTGCCTGGAGTTCACAGGGGCGACTCTATGGCTACACCTTC. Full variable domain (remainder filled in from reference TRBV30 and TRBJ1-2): SQTIHQWPATLVQPVGSPLSLECTVEGTSNPNLYWYRQAAGRGLQLLFYSVGIGQISSEVPQNLSASRPQDRQFILSSKKLLLSDSGFYLCAWSSQGRLYGYTFGSGTRLTVV.

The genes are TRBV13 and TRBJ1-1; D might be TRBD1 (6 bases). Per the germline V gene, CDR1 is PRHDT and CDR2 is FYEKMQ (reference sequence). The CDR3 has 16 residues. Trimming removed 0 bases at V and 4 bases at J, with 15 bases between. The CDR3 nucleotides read TGTGCCAGCAGCTTAGGCCTGGGGGGGGCACGCACTGAAGCTTTCTTT. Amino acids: CASSLGLGGARTEAFF.

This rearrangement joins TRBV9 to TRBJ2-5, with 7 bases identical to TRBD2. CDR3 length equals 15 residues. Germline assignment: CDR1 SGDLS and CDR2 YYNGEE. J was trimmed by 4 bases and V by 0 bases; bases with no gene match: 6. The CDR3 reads CASSVAGGEIETQYF. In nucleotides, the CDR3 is TGTGCCAGCAGCGTAGCGGGAGGAGAGATAGAGACCCAGTACTTC.

CDR3 loop: CASSEFPRTGGTGELFF. In DNA, the CDR3 is TGTGCCAGCAGTGAATTTCCCCGTACAGGGGGCACCGGGGAGCTGTTTTTT. The rearrangement joins TRBV25-1 to TRBJ2-2, with 8 bases aligning to TRBD1. The CDR3 is made up of 17 amino acids. Germline CDR1 reads MGHDK; CDR2 reads SYGVNS. J gave up 4 bases and V 1 base, and 8 bases lay outside the gene matches.

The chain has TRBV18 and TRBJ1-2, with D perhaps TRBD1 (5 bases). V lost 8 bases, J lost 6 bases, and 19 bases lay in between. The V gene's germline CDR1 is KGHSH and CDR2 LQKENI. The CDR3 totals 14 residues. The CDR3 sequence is CASLQGRASDGYTF. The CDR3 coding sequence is TGTGCCAGCCTTCAAGGCAGGGCCTCGGATGGCTACACCTTC. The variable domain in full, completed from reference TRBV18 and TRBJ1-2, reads NAGVMQNPRHLVRRRGQEARLRCSPMKGHSHVYWYRQLPEEGLKFMVYLQKENIIDESGMPKERFSAEFPKEGPSILRIQQVVRGDSAAYFCASLQGRASDGYTFGSGTRLTVV.

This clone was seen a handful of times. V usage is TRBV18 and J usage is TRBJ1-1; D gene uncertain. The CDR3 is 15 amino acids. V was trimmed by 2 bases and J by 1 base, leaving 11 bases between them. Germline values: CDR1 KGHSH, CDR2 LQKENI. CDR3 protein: CASSPNRSGNTEAFF. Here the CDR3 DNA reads TGTGCCAGCTCACCAAATCGTTCAGGGAACACTGAAGCTTTCTTT.

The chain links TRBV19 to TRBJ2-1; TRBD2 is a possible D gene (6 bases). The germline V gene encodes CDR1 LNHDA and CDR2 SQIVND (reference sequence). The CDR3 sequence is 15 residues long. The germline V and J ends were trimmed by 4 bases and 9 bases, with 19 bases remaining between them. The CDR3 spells CASSTRQLAGGEQFF. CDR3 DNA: TGTGCCAGTAGTACAAGACAGCTAGCCGGGGGTGAGCAGTTCTTC.

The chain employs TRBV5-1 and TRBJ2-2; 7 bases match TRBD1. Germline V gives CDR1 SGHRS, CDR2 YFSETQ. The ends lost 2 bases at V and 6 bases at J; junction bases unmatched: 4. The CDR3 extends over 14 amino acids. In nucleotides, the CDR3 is TGCGCCAGCAGCTTCTATCAGGGGGCCGGGGAGCTGTTTTTT. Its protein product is CASSFYQGAGELFF.